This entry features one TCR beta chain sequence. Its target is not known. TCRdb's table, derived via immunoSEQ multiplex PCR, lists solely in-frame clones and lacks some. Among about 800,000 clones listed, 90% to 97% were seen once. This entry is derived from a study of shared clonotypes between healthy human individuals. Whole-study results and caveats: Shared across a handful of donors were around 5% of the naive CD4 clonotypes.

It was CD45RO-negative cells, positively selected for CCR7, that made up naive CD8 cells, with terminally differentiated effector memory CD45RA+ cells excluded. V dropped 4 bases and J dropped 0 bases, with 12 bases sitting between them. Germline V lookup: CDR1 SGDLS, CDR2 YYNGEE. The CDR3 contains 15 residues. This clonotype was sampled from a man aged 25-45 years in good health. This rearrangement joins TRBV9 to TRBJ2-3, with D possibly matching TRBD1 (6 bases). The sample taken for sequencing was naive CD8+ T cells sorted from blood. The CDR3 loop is CASSTRTESTDTQYF. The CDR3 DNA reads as TGTGCCAGCAGCACTCGGACAGAGAGCACAGATACGCAGTATTTT.